This T cell receptor (beta chain) was profiled in a study of T cells after yellow fever vaccination. This clonotype was seen many times. Its antigen is undetermined. TCRdb analysed the 5' RACE reads with MiXCR anew, one entry per CDR3 protein. Among 200,000 to 250,000 distinct CDR3 sequences listed, about 3% were seen once. CDR1 is SGHTA, CDR2 FQGNSA, per germline. The CDR3 is 16 amino acids. Between the trimmed V and J ends, which lost 7 bases and 4 bases, there was a span of 22 bases. Overall study results and limits: Though weaker, the secondary response peaked faster, on day 5 versus 15. The booster saw the reappearance of most primary-vaccination clones (approximately 97% CD4, 70% to 90% CD8).

The rearrangement links TRBV7-2 to TRBJ1-2; no definite D call. The receptor was isolated from a man younger than 30 who received the YFV17D yellow fever vaccine. The input for sequencing was CD4+ T cells sorted from PBMCs, taken 10 days after the yellow fever booster vaccination. CDR3 sequence reads: CASKQFLAAGVYGYTF. The DNA of the CDR3 is TGTGCCAGCAAACAGTTTCTAGCGGCCGGGGTCTATGGCTACACCTTC.